This T cell receptor beta chain was identified during a study of cytomegalovirus exposure and HLA in healthy donors. Overall study findings and caveats: Clonal expansion, a later analysis showed, was greater in HLA-associated TCR beta chains than in equally common others.

In regard to this clone: Its antigen is as yet unknown.

CDR3 length: 12 residues. V was trimmed by 5 bases and J by 6 bases, leaving 11 bases between them. Germline CDR1 is MNHEY and CDR2 is SVGAGI. Use of 60 Vbeta and 13 Jbeta primers characterized the PCR. Here immunoSEQ multiplex PCR was the method, and the copy in TCRdb shows in-frame clones only, minus some. The repertoire holds 130,000 or so clones, with under 85% as singletons. The rearrangement joins TRBV6-5 to TRBJ2-7, with D maybe TRBD2 (5 bases). The TCR comes from a male donor in good health and CMV-seropositive. The material sequenced was PBMCs. The CDR3 nucleotides read TGTGCCAGCAGTGATCGGAGCGGCGAGCAGTACTTC. As protein: CASSDRSGEQYF.